A single sample is the source of the 30 T cell receptor beta chains below, sequenced in a study of response to subunit inactivated influenza vaccine. TCRdb processed the RT-PCR reads anew with MiXCR; each CDR3 protein has one entry. The sample consists of 500,000 to 550,000 distinct CDR3 sequences, under 30% of them appearing once. The sample was also reused in another study, on T cells expressing NK-cell markers. That source adds: What made the TCR beta cDNA was 5'RACE template switching with UMIs.

The sample here was CD4+ T cells sorted from PBMCs, taken about 11 days after vaccination. The receptor source for this set is a man in his fifties or sixties who received an inactivated influenza vaccine.

V and J are TRBV5-1 and TRBJ2-2; TRBD2 agrees at 7 bases. CDR3 length: 16 amino acids. Germline assignment: CDR1 SGHRS and CDR2 YFSETQ. V dropped 6 bases and J dropped 4; count of bases not matched to a gene: 12. The CDR3 bases are TGCGCCAGCACCAGTCTGGGGGGAGGGAGCACCGGGGAGCTGTTTTTT. It specifies CASTSLGGGSTGELFF.

This clonotype was seen only a few times. This rearrangement joins TRBV5-1 to TRBJ1-6; possibly TRBD1 for D (6 bases). Per the germline V gene, CDR1 is SGHRS and CDR2 is YFSETQ. The V end lost 0 bases, the J end lost 6 bases, and 16 bases lay between the germline ends. The CDR3 spans 17 residues. Here the CDR3 reads CASSLGVESRGNSPLHF. Written as DNA, the CDR3 is TGCGCCAGCAGCTTGGGGGTTGAATCCAGGGGTAATTCACCCCTCCACTTT. The complete variable domain, with remaining parts taken from reference TRBV5-1 and TRBJ1-6, reads KAGVTQTPRYLIKTRGQQVTLSCSPISGHRSVSWYQQTPGQGLQFLFEYFSETQRNKGNFPGRFSGRQFSNSRSEMNVSTLELGDSALYLCASSLGVESRGNSPLHFGNGTRLTVT.

The genes are TRBV5-6 and TRBJ2-7; weak D call: TRBD2 (6 bases). V was trimmed by 4 bases and J by 4 bases, leaving 15 bases between them. Looked up from germline, CDR1 is SGHDT and CDR2 is YYEEEE. The CDR3 contains 14 residues. CDR3 in DNA: TGTGCCAGCAGCCCGGGACTGGGGCCTTACGAGCAGTACTTC. It encodes CASSPGLGPYEQYF.

The gene calls are TRBV7-2 and TRBJ1-3, with D unclear. This CDR3 has 16 amino acids. The germline V gene has CDR1 SGHTA and CDR2 FQGNSA. Trimming took 0 bases from V and 0 from J, leaving 9 bases between them. The CDR3 DNA reads TGTGCCAGCAGCTTAGCGCCACCGAGCTCTGGAAACACCATATATTTT. Translating it yields CASSLAPPSSGNTIYF.

This rearrangement joins TRBV5-1 to TRBJ2-7, with 7 bases lining up with TRBD1. Trimming cost V 0 bases and J 2 bases; bases outside gene matches: 5. Germline CDR1 reads SGHRS; CDR2 reads YFSETQ. The CDR3 length is 15 residues. The CDR3 protein is CASSLGTGRPYEQYF. The CDR3 nucleotides read TGCGCCAGCAGCTTGGGGACAGGACGCCCCTACGAGCAGTACTTC.

Only a few counts were recorded for this clonotype. The chain is built from TRBV28 and TRBJ2-2; 8 positions agree with TRBD1. Germline V gives CDR1 MDHEN, CDR2 SYDVKM. The CDR3 sequence is 15 residues long. The V gene end was trimmed by 6 bases and the J gene end by 5 bases; junction bases not matched to a gene: 8. This CDR3 reads CASRPDRVVTGELFF. The CDR3 nucleotides read TGTGCCAGCAGACCGGACAGGGTGGTGACCGGGGAGCTGTTTTTT. The complete variable domain, with remaining parts taken from reference TRBV28 and TRBJ2-2, reads DVKVTQSSRYLVKRTGEKVFLECVQDMDHENMFWYRQDPGLGLRLIYFSYDVKMKEKGDIPEGYSVSREKKERFSLILESASTNQTSMYLCASRPDRVVTGELFFGEGSRLTVL.

V and J are TRBV30 and TRBJ2-7, with D perhaps matching TRBD1 (5 bases). CDR1 and CDR2 (germline): GTSNPN, SVGIG (reference sequence). The V end lost 5 bases, the J end lost 6 bases, and 17 bases lay between the germline ends. CDR3 length equals 13 residues. In nucleotides, the CDR3 is TGTGCCTGGGTCAGGGTCCCCCTTGGCGAGCAGTACTTC. Translation: CAWVRVPLGEQYF.

This clonotype was seen more than once but under ten times. The chain has TRBV12-3 or TRBV12-4 and TRBJ1-2; the D gene is possibly TRBD1 (6 bases). Trimming removed 5 bases from V and 5 bases from J, with 12 bases in between. The CDR3 contains 13 residues. For the CDR3, the DNA is TGTGCCAGCAGTGCCACAGGGATTTATGGCTACACCTTC. Translated: CASSATGIYGYTF.

The rearrangement joins TRBV24-1 to TRBJ2-1; 15 bases line up with TRBD2. CDR1 KGHDR and CDR2 SFDVKD come from the germline V gene. V gave up 2 bases and J gave up 2 bases; unmatched junction bases: 6. The CDR3 length is 19 residues. The CDR3 reads CATSDSGLAGGWTYNEQFF. The DNA for the CDR3 is TGTGCCACCAGTGATTCCGGACTAGCGGGAGGGTGGACCTACAATGAGCAGTTCTTC.

This chain uses TRBV20-1 with TRBJ2-3, with D possibly TRBD2 on 5 matching bases. Deletions cut 3 bases from V and 0 bases from J, with 13 bases between. Germline lookup yields CDR1 DFQATT and CDR2 SNEGSKA (reference sequence). This CDR3 contains 15 residues. As DNA, the CDR3 is TGCAGTGCTAGTCTAGCCTTAACTAGCACAGATACGCAGTATTTT. Translating gives CSASLALTSTDTQYF.

The table lists this clonotype with a few counts. The chain uses TRBV20-1 and TRBJ2-5, with a tentative D call TRBD1 (7 bases). Deletions cut 3 bases from V and 4 bases from J, with 15 bases between. Germline CDR1 DFQATT, CDR2 SNEGSKA (reference sequence). This CDR3 is built from 14 residues. The chain's CDR3 is CSASPTGRRETQYF. The DNA of the CDR3 is TGCAGTGCTAGCCCGACAGGGAGGCGAGAGACCCAGTACTTC.

The chain combines TRBV5-1 with TRBJ2-5, with D possibly being TRBD1 (6 bases). The V and J ends lost 3 bases and 0 bases respectively, with 9 bases between them. The CDR3 is made up of 14 amino acids. CDR1 is SGHRS and CDR2 is YFSETQ in the germline V gene. This chain's CDR3 is CASSSQGHQETQYF. CDR3 coding DNA: TGCGCCAGCAGCTCACAGGGCCACCAAGAGACCCAGTACTTC.

The sample holds one count of this clonotype. In DNA, the CDR3 is TGTGCCAGCAGCGTAGGGTCCCAGCGGGGGTCAGATACGCAGTATTTT. Translated, it gives CASSVGSQRGSDTQYF. The chain employs TRBV9 and TRBJ2-3, with TRBD2 matching 8 bases. V was pared by 0 bases and J by 4 bases, with 7 bases of the junction left unmatched. This CDR3 is built from 16 residues. From germline, CDR1 is SGDLS and CDR2 YYNGEE.

This clonotype was counted only a few times. V is TRBV11-2 and J is TRBJ2-3, with D possibly being TRBD1 or TRBD2 (6 bases each). The germline CDR1 and CDR2 sequences are SGHAT and FQNNGV. V lost 5 bases and J lost 4, with 16 bases in between. The CDR3 is made up of 15 amino acids. CDR3: CASSPLGGPADTQYF. CDR3 sequence (DNA): TGTGCCAGCAGCCCGCTCGGGGGCCCGGCAGATACGCAGTATTTT.

The chain joins TRBV7-2 to TRBJ1-2; 9 bases line up with TRBD1. The CDR3 runs 14 residues. V trimming: 5 bases; J trimming: 5 bases; junction bases outside the gene matches: 6. The germline CDR1 and CDR2 sequences are SGHTA and FQGNSA. The CDR3 is CASSAGTGQYGYTF. The CDR3 DNA reads as TGTGCCAGCAGCGCCGGGACAGGGCAGTATGGCTACACCTTC.

A note on this clonotype: At one of its ends the junction is not consistent with the germline gene, which may arise from a read error. The rearrangement joins TRBV28 to TRBJ1-2; tentative D call: TRBD1 (5 bases). Germline loops: CDR1 MDHEN, CDR2 SYDVKM. The CDR3 loop spans 14 amino acids. For the CDR3, the DNA is TGTGCCAGCAGTTTAACCGGGGCCCAAGGCGGCTACATCTTC. Protein product: CASSLTGAQGGYIF.

This clonotype has only a few counts. The rearrangement uses TRBV9 and TRBJ1-5, with D perhaps matching TRBD1 (5 bases). Germline lookup yields CDR1 SGDLS and CDR2 YYNGEE. The germline V and J ends were trimmed by 1 base and 6 bases, with 11 bases remaining between them. There are 14 residues in the CDR3. The CDR3, as DNA: TGTGCCAGCAGCGTAACGGGGGGGAGTCAGCCCCAGCATTTT. It specifies CASSVTGGSQPQHF.

This clonotype was counted a few times. J is TRBJ2-1 and V is TRBV12-3 or TRBV12-4; no clear D. V was shortened by 1 base and J by 3 bases, with 10 bases between the two germline ends. The CDR3 loop spans 15 amino acids. The CDR3: CASSLEGLVYNEQFF. In nucleotides, the CDR3 is TGTGCCAGCAGTTTAGAGGGTCTGGTCTACAATGAGCAGTTCTTC.

This clonotype was seen ten or more times. The V gene is TRBV20-1, the J gene TRBJ1-5, with no clear D. V was pared by 3 bases and J by 5 bases, with 11 bases between. Germline loops: CDR1 DFQATT, CDR2 SNEGSKA (reference sequence). The CDR3 runs to 13 residues. The CDR3 DNA reads TGCAGTGCTAGTAAATCCTTAGATCAGCCCCAGCATTTT. Its protein is CSASKSLDQPQHF.

Only a few counts were recorded for this clonotype. V usage is TRBV10-3 and J usage is TRBJ1-4, with 7 bases that match TRBD1. The CDR3 consists of 11 residues. In germline, CDR1 is ENHRY, CDR2 SYGVKD. V lost 2 bases and J lost 14; bases outside the gene matches: 2. This chain's CDR3 is CAISEGQALFF. CDR3 bases: TGTGCCATCAGTGAGGGACAGGCCCTGTTTTTT.

In this sample, this clonotype turned up a few times. V usage is TRBV4-3 and J usage is TRBJ2-1; the match to TRBD1 covers 7 bases. Unmatched junction bases numbered 6, after V lost 0 bases and J lost 16 bases. Germline V lookup: CDR1 LGHNA, CDR2 YSLEER. The CDR3 extends over 12 amino acids. The CDR3 loop is CASSQDQGQFFF. The CDR3 DNA follows: TGCGCCAGCAGCCAAGATCAGGGACAGTTTTTCTTC.

This clonotype appeared a few times. The gene calls are TRBV7-7 and TRBJ2-5; 7 bases are shared with TRBD2. Losses at the gene ends were 5 bases for V and 5 bases for J; bases not matched to a gene: 11. The CDR3 has 15 amino acids. Per the germline V gene, CDR1 is SSHAT and CDR2 is FNYEAQ (reference sequence). The CDR3 nucleotides are TGTGCCAGCAGCCTCCAGGCAGCGGGAAGGGAGACCCAGTACTTC. This translates into CASSLQAAGRETQYF. Variable domain in full (rest from reference TRBV7-7 and TRBJ2-5): GAGVSQSPRYKVTKRGQDVTLRCDPISSHATLYWYQQALGQGPEFLTYFNYEAQPDKSGLPSDRFSAERPEGSISTLTIQRTEQRDSAMYRCASSLQAAGRETQYFGPGTRLLVL.

This rearrangement joins TRBV5-1 to TRBJ2-1; 12 bases line up with TRBD2. The ends lost 1 base at V and 3 bases at J; junction bases unmatched: 8. This CDR3 region has 18 residues. Per germline, CDR1 SGHRS and CDR2 YFSETQ. CDR3 nucleotides: TGCGCCAGCAGCTTGATGGGACTAGCGGGCGGGGGCTACAATGAGCAGTTCTTC. Its translation: CASSLMGLAGGGYNEQFF.

This chain joins TRBV28 and TRBJ2-7; possible D gene TRBD1, 6 bases. Trimming took 3 bases from V and 2 from J, leaving 14 bases between them. CDR1 MDHEN and CDR2 SYDVKM come from the germline V gene. The CDR3 sequence is 15 residues long. CDR3 amino acids: CASSFSRGLTYEQYF. Written as DNA, the CDR3 is TGTGCCAGCAGTTTTTCCAGGGGCCTAACCTACGAGCAGTACTTC.

V is TRBV20-1 and J is TRBJ2-2; 7 nucleotides agree with TRBD1. Looked up from germline, CDR1 is DFQATT and CDR2 is SNEGSKA (reference sequence). This CDR3 contains 15 residues. V trimming: 1 base; J trimming: 4 bases; junction bases outside the gene matches: 6. DNA of the CDR3: TGCAGTGCTAGAGTGACAGGGCTGCGCACCGGGGAGCTGTTTTTT. As protein: CSARVTGLRTGELFF.

The rearrangement uses TRBV5-1 and TRBJ2-7, with D maybe TRBD1 (6 bases). The germline V and J ends were trimmed by 4 bases and 6 bases, with 14 bases remaining between them. The CDR3 is 13 residues long. Germline CDR1 reads SGHRS; CDR2 reads YFSETQ. The CDR3 region has the DNA TGCGCCAGCAGCAGAAGGCAGGGGCTCGAGCAGTACTTC. This encodes CASSRRQGLEQYF. Full variable domain (remainder filled in from reference TRBV5-1 and TRBJ2-7): KAGVTQTPRYLIKTRGQQVTLSCSPISGHRSVSWYQQTPGQGLQFLFEYFSETQRNKGNFPGRFSGRQFSNSRSEMNVSTLELGDSALYLCASSRRQGLEQYFGPGTRLTVT.

The CDR3 loop is CAISETTSGGGVTDTQYF. CDR3 sequence (DNA): TGTGCCATCAGTGAAACGACTAGCGGGGGGGGTGTGACAGATACGCAGTATTTT. V is TRBV10-3 and J is TRBJ2-3; 14 bases are a match to TRBD2. J lost 3 bases, V lost 3 bases, and 8 bases had no gene match. Germline CDR1 and CDR2: ENHRY and SYGVKD. The CDR3 totals 18 residues.

The chain links TRBV29-1 to TRBJ2-6, with 7 bases fitting TRBD1. Losses at the gene ends were 7 bases for V and 4 bases for J; bases not matched to a gene: 7. CDR1 is SQVTM and CDR2 is ANQGSEA in the germline V gene. The CDR3 extends over 14 amino acids. CDR3 residues: CSAIQGSGANVLTF. DNA of the CDR3: TGCAGCGCGATACAGGGGTCCGGGGCCAACGTCCTGACTTTC.

This clonotype came up a few times. The rearrangement uses TRBV5-1 and TRBJ1-1; TRBD1 matches 11 bases. The trim removed 3 bases at V and 6 bases at J, leaving 7 bases unmatched. The CDR3 has 15 amino acids. The germline gives CDR1 SGHRS, CDR2 YFSETQ. The CDR3 loop is CASSSWTGGVAEAFF. The CDR3 region has the DNA TGCGCCAGCAGCTCTTGGACAGGGGGCGTCGCTGAAGCTTTCTTT.

This clonotype has just a few counts. This chain joins TRBV28 and TRBJ2-1; 7 nucleotides line up with TRBD1. The CDR3 runs to 16 residues. The germline gives CDR1 MDHEN, CDR2 SYDVKM. V lost 6 bases, J lost 5 bases, and 13 bases stayed unmatched. CDR3 loop: CASRKGSGTVNNEQFF. The CDR3 bases are TGTGCCAGCAGGAAAGGGTCCGGGACAGTCAACAATGAGCAGTTCTTC.